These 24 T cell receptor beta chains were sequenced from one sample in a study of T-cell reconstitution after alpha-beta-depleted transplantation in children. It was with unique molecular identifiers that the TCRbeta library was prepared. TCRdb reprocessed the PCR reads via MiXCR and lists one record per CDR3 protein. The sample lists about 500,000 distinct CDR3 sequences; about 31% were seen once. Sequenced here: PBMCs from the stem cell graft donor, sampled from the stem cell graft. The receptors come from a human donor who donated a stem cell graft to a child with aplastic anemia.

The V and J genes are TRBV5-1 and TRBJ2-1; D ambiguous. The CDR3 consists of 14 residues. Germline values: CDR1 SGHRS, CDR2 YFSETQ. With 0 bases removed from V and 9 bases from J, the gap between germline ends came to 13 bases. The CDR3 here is CASSLDHQLGEQFF. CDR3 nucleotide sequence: TGCGCCAGCAGCTTGGATCACCAGTTGGGTGAGCAGTTCTTC.

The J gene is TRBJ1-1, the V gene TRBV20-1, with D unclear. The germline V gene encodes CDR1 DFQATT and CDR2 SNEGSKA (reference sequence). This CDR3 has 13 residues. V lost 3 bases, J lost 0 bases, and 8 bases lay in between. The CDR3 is CSASGHMNTEAFF. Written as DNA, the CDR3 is TGCAGTGCTAGTGGTCATATGAACACTGAAGCTTTCTTT.

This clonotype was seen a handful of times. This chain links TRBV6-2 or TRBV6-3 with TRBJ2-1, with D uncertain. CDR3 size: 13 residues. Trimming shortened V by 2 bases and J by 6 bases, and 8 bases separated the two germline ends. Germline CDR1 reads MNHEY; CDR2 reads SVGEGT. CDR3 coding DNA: TGTGCCAGCAGTTACGAGTCCCTCAATGAGCAGTTCTTC. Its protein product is CASSYESLNEQFF.

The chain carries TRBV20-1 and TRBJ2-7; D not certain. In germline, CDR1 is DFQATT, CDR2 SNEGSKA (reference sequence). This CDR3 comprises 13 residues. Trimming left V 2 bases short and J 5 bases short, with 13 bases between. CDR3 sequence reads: CSARPHQPNEQYF. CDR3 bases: TGCAGTGCTAGACCCCACCAACCCAACGAGCAGTACTTC.

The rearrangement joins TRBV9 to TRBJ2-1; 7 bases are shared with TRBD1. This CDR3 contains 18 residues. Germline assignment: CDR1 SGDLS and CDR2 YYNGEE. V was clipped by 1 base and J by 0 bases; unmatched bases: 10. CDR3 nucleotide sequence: TGTGCCAGCAGCGTAAACCGGGACAGCCTCAGCTCCTACAATGAGCAGTTCTTC. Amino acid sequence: CASSVNRDSLSSYNEQFF.

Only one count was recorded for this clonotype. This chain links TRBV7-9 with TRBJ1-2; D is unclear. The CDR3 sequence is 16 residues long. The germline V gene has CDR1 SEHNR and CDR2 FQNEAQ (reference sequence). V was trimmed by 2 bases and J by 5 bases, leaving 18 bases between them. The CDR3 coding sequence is TGTGCCAGCAGCTTATTCCTCTCACGAATAGGATATGGCTACACCTTC. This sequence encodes CASSLFLSRIGYGYTF.

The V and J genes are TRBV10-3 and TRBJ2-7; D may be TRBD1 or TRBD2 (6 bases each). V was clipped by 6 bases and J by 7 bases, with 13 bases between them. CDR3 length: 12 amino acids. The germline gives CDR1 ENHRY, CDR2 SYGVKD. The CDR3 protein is CAIRRIGGEQYF. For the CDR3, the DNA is TGTGCCATCAGACGCATAGGGGGGGAGCAGTACTTC.

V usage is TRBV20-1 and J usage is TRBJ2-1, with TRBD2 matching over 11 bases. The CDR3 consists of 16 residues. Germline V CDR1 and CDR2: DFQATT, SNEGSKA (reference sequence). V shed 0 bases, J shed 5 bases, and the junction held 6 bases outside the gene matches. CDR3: CSARDPTSGGNNEQFF. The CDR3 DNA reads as TGCAGTGCTAGAGATCCCACTAGCGGGGGAAACAATGAGCAGTTCTTC.

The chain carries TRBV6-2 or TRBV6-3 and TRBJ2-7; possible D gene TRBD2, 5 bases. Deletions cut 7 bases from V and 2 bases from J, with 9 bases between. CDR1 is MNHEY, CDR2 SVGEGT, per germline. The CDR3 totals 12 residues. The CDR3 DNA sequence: TGTGCCAGCATGGGAGAGACCTACGAGCAGTACTTC. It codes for CASMGETYEQYF.

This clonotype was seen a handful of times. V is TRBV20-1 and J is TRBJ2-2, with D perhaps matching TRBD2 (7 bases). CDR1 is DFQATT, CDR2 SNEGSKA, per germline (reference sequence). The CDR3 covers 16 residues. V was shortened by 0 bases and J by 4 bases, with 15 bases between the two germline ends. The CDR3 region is CSARDPGGRGTGELFF. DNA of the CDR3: TGCAGTGCTAGAGATCCGGGGGGCAGGGGCACCGGGGAGCTGTTTTTT.

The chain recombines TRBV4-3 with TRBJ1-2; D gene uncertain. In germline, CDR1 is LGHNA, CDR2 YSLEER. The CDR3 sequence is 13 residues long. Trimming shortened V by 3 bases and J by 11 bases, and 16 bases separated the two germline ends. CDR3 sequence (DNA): TGCGCCAGCAGCCAGACGATATTTCGCGGATACACCTTC. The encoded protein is CASSQTIFRGYTF.

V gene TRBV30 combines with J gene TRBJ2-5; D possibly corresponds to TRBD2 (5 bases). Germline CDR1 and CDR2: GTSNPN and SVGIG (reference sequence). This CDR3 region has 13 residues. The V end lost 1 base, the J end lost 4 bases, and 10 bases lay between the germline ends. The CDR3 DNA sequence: TGTGCCTGGAGTGGAGGGAGCGGAGAGACCCAGTACTTC. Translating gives CAWSGGSGETQYF.

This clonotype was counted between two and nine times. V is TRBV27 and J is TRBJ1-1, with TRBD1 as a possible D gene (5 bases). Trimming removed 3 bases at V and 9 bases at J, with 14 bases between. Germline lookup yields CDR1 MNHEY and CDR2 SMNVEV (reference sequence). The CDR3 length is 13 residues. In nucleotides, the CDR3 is TGTGCCAGCAGTTTCATGGGGGGGAGGAAAGCTTTCTTT. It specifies CASSFMGGRKAFF.

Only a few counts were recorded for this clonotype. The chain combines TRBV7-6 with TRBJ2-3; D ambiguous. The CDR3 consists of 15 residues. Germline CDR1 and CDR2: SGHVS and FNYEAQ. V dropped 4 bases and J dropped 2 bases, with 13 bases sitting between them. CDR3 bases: TGTGCCAGCAGCTCGACGGATCTCTCCACAGATACGCAGTATTTT. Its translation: CASSSTDLSTDTQYF.

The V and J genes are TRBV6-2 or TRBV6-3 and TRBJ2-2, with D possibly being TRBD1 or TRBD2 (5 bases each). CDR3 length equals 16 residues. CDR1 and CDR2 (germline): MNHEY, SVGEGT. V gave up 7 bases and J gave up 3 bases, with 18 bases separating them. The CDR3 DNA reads TGTGCCAGCACCCTATACCGGGGCGATGACACCGGGGAGCTGTTTTTT. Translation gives CASTLYRGDDTGELFF.

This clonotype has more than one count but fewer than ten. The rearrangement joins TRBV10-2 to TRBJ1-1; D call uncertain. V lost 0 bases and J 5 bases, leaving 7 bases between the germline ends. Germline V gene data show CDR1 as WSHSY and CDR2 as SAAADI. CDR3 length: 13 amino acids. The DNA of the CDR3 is TGCGCCAGCAGTGAGTCTGACGGAACTGAAGCTTTCTTT. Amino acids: CASSESDGTEAFF.

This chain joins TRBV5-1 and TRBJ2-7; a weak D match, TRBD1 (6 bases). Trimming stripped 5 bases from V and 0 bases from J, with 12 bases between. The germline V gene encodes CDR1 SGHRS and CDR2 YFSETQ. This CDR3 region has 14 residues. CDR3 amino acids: CASRDSISSYEQYV. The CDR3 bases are TGCGCCAGCAGGGACAGCATAAGCTCCTACGAGCAGTACGTC.

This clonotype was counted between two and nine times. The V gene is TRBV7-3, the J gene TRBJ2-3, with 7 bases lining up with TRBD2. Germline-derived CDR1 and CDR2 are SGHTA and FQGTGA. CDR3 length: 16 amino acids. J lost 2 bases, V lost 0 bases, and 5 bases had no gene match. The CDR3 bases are TGTGCCAGCAGCTTAACTGGCGGGAGCTCCACAGATACGCAGTATTTT. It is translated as CASSLTGGSSTDTQYF.

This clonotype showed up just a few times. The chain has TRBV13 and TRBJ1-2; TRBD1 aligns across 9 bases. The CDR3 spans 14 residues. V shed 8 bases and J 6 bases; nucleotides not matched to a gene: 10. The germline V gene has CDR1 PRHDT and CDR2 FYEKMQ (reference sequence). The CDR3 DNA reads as TGTGCCAGCCCGGGACAGGGATTTAGAGATGGCTACACCTTC. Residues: CASPGQGFRDGYTF.

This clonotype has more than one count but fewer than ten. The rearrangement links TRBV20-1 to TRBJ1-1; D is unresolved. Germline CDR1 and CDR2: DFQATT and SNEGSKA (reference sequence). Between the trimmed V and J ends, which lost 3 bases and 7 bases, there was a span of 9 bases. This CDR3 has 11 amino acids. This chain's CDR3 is CSARQWGEAFF. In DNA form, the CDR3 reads TGCAGTGCTAGGCAATGGGGTGAAGCTTTCTTT.

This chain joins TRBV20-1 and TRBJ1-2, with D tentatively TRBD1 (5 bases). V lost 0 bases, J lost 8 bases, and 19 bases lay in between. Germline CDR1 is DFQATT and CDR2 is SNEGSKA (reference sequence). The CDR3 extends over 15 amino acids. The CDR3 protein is CSARDLRQSSRGYTF. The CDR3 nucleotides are TGCAGTGCTAGAGATCTGCGACAGAGTTCTCGGGGCTACACCTTC.

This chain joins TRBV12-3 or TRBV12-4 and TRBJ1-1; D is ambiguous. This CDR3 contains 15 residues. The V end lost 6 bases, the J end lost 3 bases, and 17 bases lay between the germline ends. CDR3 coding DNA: TGTGCCAGCAGCAAAAGGCGTGGCGAGTACACTGAAGCTTTCTTT. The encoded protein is CASSKRRGEYTEAFF.

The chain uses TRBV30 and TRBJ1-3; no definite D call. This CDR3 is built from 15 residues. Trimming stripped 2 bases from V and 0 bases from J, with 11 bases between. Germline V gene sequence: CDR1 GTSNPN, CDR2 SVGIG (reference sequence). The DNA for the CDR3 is TGTGCCTGGAGTATACCGGACCGCTCTGGAAACACCATATATTTT. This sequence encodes CAWSIPDRSGNTIYF.

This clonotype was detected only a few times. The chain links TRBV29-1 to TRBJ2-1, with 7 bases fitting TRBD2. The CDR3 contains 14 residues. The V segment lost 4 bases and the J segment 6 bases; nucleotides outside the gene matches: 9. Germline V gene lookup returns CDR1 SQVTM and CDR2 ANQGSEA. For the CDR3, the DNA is TGCAGCGTTGGGGCGGGAGTATTCACCAATGAGCAGTTCTTC. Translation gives CSVGAGVFTNEQFF.